The 2 T cell receptor beta chains listed next were all sequenced from one sample in a study of cytomegalovirus exposure and HLA in healthy donors. PCR used 60 Vbeta primers and 13 Jbeta primers. Sequencing used immunoSEQ multiplex PCR; TCRdb keeps in-frame clones, though not all of them. The sample yields roughly 180,000 clones, approximately 81% seen once. Sample: PBMCs. The receptor set was obtained from a boy between 2 and 15 years old in good health and CMV-seronegative.

This clone is a singleton in its sample. The V call is TRBV5-1, the J call TRBJ1-3; the D gene is possibly TRBD1 (5 bases). Germline CDR1 is SGHRS and CDR2 is YFSETQ. This CDR3 comprises 15 residues. Trimming shortened V by 1 base and J by 0 bases, and 8 bases separated the two germline ends. CDR3 sequence: CASSLKGPSGNTIYF. For the CDR3, the DNA is TGCGCCAGCAGCTTGAAGGGGCCCTCTGGAAACACCATATATTTT.

This clone was counted a few times. The gene calls are TRBV28 and TRBJ2-1, with 11 positions matching TRBD2. J lost 5 bases, V lost 2 bases, and 8 bases had no gene match. The CDR3 spans 17 residues. Germline-derived CDR1 and CDR2 are MDHEN and SYDVKM. This chain's CDR3 is CASSLMIKGLADNEQFF. In nucleotides, the CDR3 is TGTGCCAGCAGTTTAATGATAAAGGGACTAGCGGACAATGAGCAGTTCTTC.